This note documents a single TCR beta chain sequence. Antigen: not known. The CDR3 is 15 amino acids. With V trimmed by 6 bases and J by 5 bases, 12 bases remained unmatched. Per germline, CDR1 MNHEY and CDR2 SVGEGT. The data originate from a study of vaccination effects on CD4 cells after COVID-19. The study's findings and limits: Long after vaccination, the clones induced by infection and by vaccine shrank markedly in size.

This table comes from immunoSEQ multiplex PCR, and its TCRdb copy is limited to in-frame clones, with some not included. The table has around 63,000 clones, about 79% seen once; the top ten hold about 3.7%. Sequencing followed a ViraFEST assay step that expanded antigen-specific CD4+ T cells with viral peptide pools. CD4+ T cells were isolated after around 10 days of culture. Vaccinated recipients, who were negative for nucleocapsid antibodies, had no history of SARS-CoV-2 infection. After around 2 million PBMC were placed in each well, they were cultured with around 10 IU/ml IL-2 and approximately 9.6 ug/ml peptides. Each culture had half its medium swapped for IL-2 medium on days 3 and 7.

The chain links TRBV6-2 or TRBV6-3 to TRBJ2-5; TRBD2 matches 7 bases. This specimen was CD4+ T cells from PBMCs cultured with HCoV-OC43 spike peptides, taken before COVID-19 vaccination. Subset in this sample: HCoV-OC43 spike overlapping peptide pool stimulation. The TCR comes from a human donor who received a COVID-19 vaccine. The CDR3 coding sequence is TGTGCCAGCAGCGCCCGTCCCTCCGGGGGGGAGACCCAGTACTTC. Its protein product is CASSARPSGGETQYF.